The present T cell receptor beta chain was sequenced within a study of a mutant IDH1 vaccine in newly diagnosed glioma. The overall study: Vaccination followed radiotherapy alone by 4-6 weeks, or accompanied temozolomide cycles.

Concerning this clone: Its antigen is still unknown. The germline gene is not matched at one end of the junction; a read error may be the cause.

This CDR3 has 10 amino acids. Germline CDR1 reads MNHNS; CDR2 reads SASEGT. TCRdb keeps only in-frame clones here, not all; method: immunoSEQ multiplex PCR. The data show about 94,000 clones, under 90% seen once. The sample's time point: week 47, end of study. Vaccination comprised doses that each held 300 ug of mutant IDH1 20-mer peptide, plus topical imiquimod. Administration of eight vaccinations to patients took place in weeks 1, 3, 5, 7, 11, 15, 19, 23. Patients carried new grade 3 or 4 IDH1-mutant astrocytomas lacking nuclear ATRX. The input for sequencing was PBMCs, taken from a glioma patient whose treatment included an IDH1 peptide vaccine. The source is a woman between 50 and 59 years old with glioma. The chain couples TRBV6-1 to TRBJ2-2, with D perhaps TRBD2 (5 bases). The CDR3 DNA sequence: TGTGCCATCTACACCGGGGAGCCGTTTTTT. Protein sequence: CAIYTGEPFF.